Each of the 10 T cell receptor beta chains below was sequenced from the same sample in a study of shared clonotypes between healthy human individuals. Profiled with immunoSEQ multiplex PCR; TCRdb holds only in-frame clones, not every one. The table has 950,000 to 1,100,000 clones, roughly 74% seen once; the top ten hold around 0.61%. Sequenced: memory CD4+ T cells from PBMCs. The subset: CD45RA-negative fraction. These receptors all stem from a man aged 18 to 29 in good health. Some clones in this sample may be carry-over from other donors' samples.

The CDR3 DNA reads TGTGCCAGCAGCGGTAGGGTACAAGAGACCCAGTACTTC. Amino acid sequence: CASSGRVQETQYF. J is TRBJ2-5 and V is TRBV2; D is unclear. Germline loops: CDR1 SNHLY, CDR2 FYNNEI. V lost 6 bases to trimming and J lost 2 bases, with 10 bases between them. The CDR3 is made up of 13 amino acids.

This chain connects TRBV6-6 to TRBJ2-7; TRBD1 might be the D (6 bases). CDR3 length: 14 amino acids. Between the trimmed V and J ends, which lost 4 bases and 3 bases, there was a span of 13 bases. Germline assignment: CDR1 MNHNY and CDR2 SVGAGI (reference sequence). CDR3 nucleotides: TGTGCCAGCAGTTTTCATCAGGGGTTCTACGAGCAGTACTTC. This gives the protein CASSFHQGFYEQYF.

Turning to this clone: Other DNA sequences in the sample encode the same CDR3. J is TRBJ1-5 and V is TRBV9; D gene uncertain. Germline V gene sequence: CDR1 SGDLS, CDR2 YYNGEE. The V end lost 0 bases, the J end lost 5 bases, and 6 bases lay between the germline ends. This CDR3 comprises 13 residues. CDR3 residues: CASSVGPDQPQHF. CDR3 coding DNA: TGTGCCAGCAGCGTAGGACCGGATCAGCCCCAGCATTTT.

This chain uses TRBV2 with TRBJ2-7; the D is unclear. Trimming removed 7 bases at V and 4 bases at J, with 8 bases between. The germline V gene has CDR1 SNHLY and CDR2 FYNNEI. The CDR3 covers 11 residues. The CDR3 spells CASTYFYEQYF. CDR3 nucleotide sequence: TGTGCCAGCACTTACTTTTACGAGCAGTACTTC. Together with reference TRBV2 and TRBJ2-7, the CDR3 gives the full variable domain: EPEVTQTPSHQVTQMGQEVILRCVPISNHLYFYWYRQILGQKVEFLVSFYNNEISEKSEIFDDQFSVERPDGSNFTLKIRSTKLEDSAMYFCASTYFYEQYFGPGTRLTVT.

V usage is TRBV29-1 and J usage is TRBJ2-3, with D unresolved. Trimming stripped 3 bases from V and 4 bases from J, with 8 bases between. Germline lookup yields CDR1 SQVTM and CDR2 ANQGSEA. The CDR3 is made up of 12 amino acids. As DNA, the CDR3 is TGCAGCGTTGAGAAACAGTCAGATACGCAGTATTTT. Translation gives CSVEKQSDTQYF.

This clone has more than one count but fewer than ten. The likely explanation is a read error, given a far larger clone one base away. The chain is built from TRBV10-3 and TRBJ1-2, with unresolved D. Germline CDR1 reads ENHRY; CDR2 reads SYGVKD. The CDR3 length is 13 residues. CDR3 bases: TGTGCGCCCCAGGTGGGCGAAAACTATGGCTACACCTTC. Translated, it gives CAPQVGENYGYTF.

This clone came up a few times. The DNA for the CDR3 is TGTGCCAGCAGCTTGCGACTAGCGGGAGGGTCAGGGATTGAGCAGTTCTTC. Translation: CASSLRLAGGSGIEQFF. V gene TRBV5-4 combines with J gene TRBJ2-1; the match to TRBD2 covers 14 bases. The germline V gene encodes CDR1 SGHNT and CDR2 YYREEE (reference sequence). The V gene end was trimmed by 1 base and the J gene end by 9 bases; junction bases not matched to a gene: 9. There are 17 residues in the CDR3.

In its sample, this clone was seen a few times. The rearrangement links TRBV27 to TRBJ1-2; TRBD1 agrees at 10 bases. The CDR3 length is 14 residues. Germline CDR1 and CDR2: MNHEY and SMNVEV (reference sequence). With V trimmed by 6 bases and J by 3 bases, 4 bases remained unmatched. The CDR3, as DNA: TGTGCCAGCAGCACGACAGGGGGCGACTATGGCTACACCTTC. The encoded protein is CASSTTGGDYGYTF.

The CDR3: CASSYPGFHEQFF. CDR3 sequence (DNA): TGTGCCAGCAGTTACCCCGGGTTCCATGAGCAGTTCTTC. J is TRBJ2-1 and V is TRBV6-5; D is uncertain. The V and J ends lost 2 bases and 8 bases respectively, with 10 bases between them. The CDR3 totals 13 residues. Germline V gives CDR1 MNHEY, CDR2 SVGAGI.

This clone was counted only a few times. A read error may explain this, as a much larger clone is one base away. At the DNA level, this CDR3 is encoded by other sequences in the same sample as well. The V and J genes are TRBV5-6 and TRBJ2-7, with D hard to call. Looked up from germline, CDR1 is SGHDT and CDR2 is YYEEEE. The length of the CDR3 is 15 residues. CDR3 in amino acids: CASSFRKGLSYEQYF. The CDR3 bases are TGCGCCAGCAGCTTTCGAAAAGGGCTGTCCTACGAGCAGTACTTC.